Presented here are 23 T cell receptor beta chains from one specimen sequenced in a study of T-cell memory formation after mild COVID-19 (dated by TCRdb to about 2021). The library was produced with 5' RACE. For sequencing, an Illumina NovaSeq 6000 was employed. TCRdb reran the public reads through fastp at Q25 and MiXCR, keeping productive beta chains. Each CDR3 protein gets just one entry, which takes the most common genes and DNA from the rows behind it. Present in this sample are around 300,000 distinct CDR3 sequences, just under 20% of which were seen just once. Around a fifth of the sample belongs to the ten largest clones. The sequenced sample consisted of PBMCs or a T cell subset sorted from them (not recorded which). These receptors came from a man between 18 and 29 years old who had mild COVID-19 (a few samples of this study predate the infection). The sample titles of this study are shuffled in the database, so cell type and time point are left out; the donor was told from shared clones.

The chain employs TRBV7-9 and TRBJ2-4, with D uncertain. Germline V gene lookup returns CDR1 SEHNR and CDR2 FQNEAQ (reference sequence). The V gene lost 1 base and the J gene lost 9 bases, with 10 bases spanning the gap. This CDR3 is built from 13 residues. The CDR3 nucleotides read TGTGCCAGCAGCTTAGGCCCCACGGGCATTCAGTACTTC. This codes for CASSLGPTGIQYF.

This chain uses TRBV12-3 or TRBV12-4 with TRBJ1-1; 7 bases line up with TRBD1. The CDR3 length is 15 residues. Unmatched junction bases numbered 12, after V lost 5 bases and J lost 6 bases. CDR3 amino acids: CASSLRTGDRAEAFF. Written as DNA, the CDR3 is TGTGCCAGCAGTCTCCGCACAGGGGATAGGGCTGAAGCTTTCTTT.

The chain employs TRBV27 and TRBJ2-7; D is unclear. This CDR3 has 13 residues. Germline CDR1 reads MNHEY; CDR2 reads SMNVEV (reference sequence). The ends were cut back, 5 bases at V and 3 bases at J, with 11 bases in the middle. The CDR3 DNA sequence: TGTGCCAGCAGTCCGGATCCAGGCTACGAGCAGTACTTC. Translated: CASSPDPGYEQYF.

The chain is built from TRBV7-2 and TRBJ1-1; no clear D. Germline CDR1 and CDR2: SGHTA and FQGNSA. This CDR3 has 14 residues. Trimming left V 5 bases short and J 0 bases short, with 10 bases between. The CDR3 region has the DNA TGTGCCAGCAGCCCCGGTTGGATGAACACTGAAGCTTTCTTT. It codes for CASSPGWMNTEAFF.

This chain uses TRBV7-2 with TRBJ2-7; 9 positions match TRBD2. Germline lookup yields CDR1 SGHTA and CDR2 FQGNSA. V was clipped by 3 bases and J by 3 bases; unmatched bases: 12. This CDR3 has 17 residues. In DNA form, the CDR3 reads TGTGCCAGCAGCTTTGCTTTGGTAGCGGGGGAGGGCTACGAGCAGTACTTC. Its protein product is CASSFALVAGEGYEQYF.

The J gene is TRBJ2-7, the V gene TRBV20-1, with 7 bases fitting TRBD1. Germline V CDR1 and CDR2: DFQATT, SNEGSKA (reference sequence). The CDR3 length is 13 residues. J was trimmed by 2 bases and V by 6 bases; bases with no gene match: 7. The CDR3 reads CSARTGGAYEQYV. CDR3 coding DNA: TGCAGTGCGAGGACAGGCGGCGCCTACGAGCAGTACGTC.

V is TRBV5-5 and J is TRBJ1-1; D may be TRBD1 (5 bases). V lost 3 bases to trimming and J lost 1 base, with 10 bases between them. The CDR3 has 14 amino acids. From germline, CDR1 is SGHKS and CDR2 YYEKEE (reference sequence). The CDR3 region has the DNA TGTGCCAGCAGCTGGGACGTCGGGAACACTGAAGCTTTCTTT. This encodes CASSWDVGNTEAFF.

The rearrangement joins TRBV9 to TRBJ2-1, with D tentatively TRBD2 (7 bases). Trimming pared 0 bases from V and 4 bases from J, leaving 11 bases between. Germline lookup yields CDR1 SGDLS and CDR2 YYNGEE. The CDR3 runs to 15 residues. The CDR3 DNA reads as TGTGCCAGCAGCGTAGTAGGGGGACTATACAATGAGCAGTTCTTC. Protein sequence: CASSVVGGLYNEQFF.

This clonotype was counted at least ten times. The chain joins TRBV25-1 to TRBJ2-3; no reliable D call. V shed 6 bases and J shed 2 bases, with 12 bases lying between them. CDR1 MGHDK and CDR2 SYGVNS come from the germline V gene. The CDR3 contains 14 residues. CDR3 sequence: CASRPQVPTDTQYF. CDR3 nucleotide sequence: TGTGCCAGCAGGCCCCAGGTCCCCACAGATACGCAGTATTTT.

The chain is built from TRBV7-6 and TRBJ1-3; TRBD1 agrees at 7 bases. The J segment lost 2 bases and the V segment lost 6 bases, leaving 4 bases of the junction unmatched. The CDR3 consists of 14 residues. Germline assignment: CDR1 SGHVS and CDR2 FNYEAQ. CDR3 DNA: TGTGCCAGCAGTGAGGGGGCGGCTGGAAACACCATATATTTT. Translation gives CASSEGAAGNTIYF.

The V and J genes are TRBV9 and TRBJ2-7; D not resolved. Trimming took off 1 base at V and 3 bases at J, with 5 bases between the two ends. CDR1 is SGDLS, CDR2 YYNGEE, per germline. This CDR3 is 12 amino acids long. CDR3 region: CASSVSDYEQYF. In nucleotides, the CDR3 is TGTGCCAGCAGCGTATCCGACTACGAGCAGTACTTC.

This clonotype appeared a few times. V and J are TRBV27 and TRBJ1-4, with TRBD1 matching over 9 bases. CDR3 length equals 15 residues. V lost 6 bases, J lost 10 bases, and 12 bases stayed unmatched. Germline lookup yields CDR1 MNHEY and CDR2 SMNVEV (reference sequence). CDR3 bases: TGTGCCAGCAGGACCCTAACAGGGGGCGGGGGAAAACTGTTTTTT. Its translation: CASRTLTGGGGKLFF. Looking up the rest from reference TRBV27 and TRBJ1-4 gives the full variable domain: EAQVTQNPRYLITVTGKKLTVTCSQNMNHEYMSWYRQDPGLGLRQIYYSMNVEVTDKGDVPEGYKVSRKEKRNFPLILESPSPNQTSLYFCASRTLTGGGGKLFFGSGTQLSVL.

The rearrangement links TRBV7-2 to TRBJ1-3; possible D gene TRBD1, 5 bases. This CDR3 contains 15 residues. V lost 2 bases and J lost 4, with 12 bases in between. The germline CDR1 and CDR2 sequences are SGHTA and FQGNSA. The CDR3 DNA is TGTGCCAGCAGCTTAATGTATAGGGGCGGAAACACCATATATTTT. As protein: CASSLMYRGGNTIYF. Full variable domain (outside the CDR3, taken from reference TRBV7-2 and TRBJ1-3): GAGVSQSPSNKVTEKGKDVELRCDPISGHTALYWYRQSLGQGLEFLIYFQGNSAPDKSGLPSDRFSAERTGGSVSTLTIQRTQQEDSAVYLCASSLMYRGGNTIYFGEGSWLTVV.

The chain combines TRBV11-2 with TRBJ2-2; D not resolved. CDR3 size: 12 residues. Trimming pared 3 bases from V and 6 bases from J, leaving 5 bases between. Germline V CDR1 and CDR2: SGHAT, FQNNGV. Here the CDR3 reads CASSFVAGELFF. The CDR3 region has the DNA TGTGCCAGCAGCTTCGTTGCCGGGGAGCTGTTTTTT.

The chain joins TRBV7-9 to TRBJ2-5, with a possible D match to TRBD2 (5 bases). The germline V gene has CDR1 SEHNR and CDR2 FQNEAQ (reference sequence). This CDR3 has 13 amino acids. V lost 3 bases and J lost 6, with 11 bases in between. The CDR3 DNA is TGTGCCAGCAGCTTGGGGAGTGTACAGACCCAGTACTTC. This gives the protein CASSLGSVQTQYF.

This clonotype has more than one count but fewer than ten. The chain carries TRBV28 and TRBJ2-7; 7 bases are a match to TRBD1. CDR1 and CDR2 (germline): MDHEN, SYDVKM. The CDR3 contains 15 residues. V shed 6 bases and J 0 bases; nucleotides not matched to a gene: 8. The chain's CDR3 is CASSPGTEGSYEQYV. DNA of the CDR3: TGTGCCAGCAGCCCCGGGACAGAGGGCTCCTACGAGCAGTACGTC.

This rearrangement joins TRBV12-3 or TRBV12-4 to TRBJ2-6, with D unclear. Between the trimmed V and J ends, which lost 3 bases and 8 bases, there was a span of 8 bases. The CDR3 length is 13 residues. The chain's CDR3 is CASSFRSSNVLTF. Written as DNA, the CDR3 is TGTGCCAGCAGTTTCCGGTCTTCCAACGTCCTGACTTTC.

This clonotype has just a few counts. The genes are TRBV7-2 and TRBJ2-7, with D perhaps matching TRBD1 or TRBD2 (5 bases each). Deletions cut 1 base from V and 5 bases from J, with 12 bases between. Looked up from germline, CDR1 is SGHTA and CDR2 is FQGNSA. The CDR3 is made up of 14 amino acids. CDR3 DNA sequence: TGTGCCAGCAGCTTAGGTTCCCTGGGGGACGAGCAGTACTTC. Its translation is CASSLGSLGDEQYF.

This clonotype was recorded a few times. The chain employs TRBV4-3 and TRBJ2-3; TRBD2 matches at 9 bases. The CDR3 spans 16 residues. Germline CDR1 is LGHNA and CDR2 is YSLEER. With V trimmed by 0 bases and J by 4 bases, 5 bases remained unmatched. The CDR3, as DNA: TGCGCCAGCAGCCAAGATGGTAGCGGGGGATCAGATACGCAGTATTTT. This translates into CASSQDGSGGSDTQYF.

In its sample, this clonotype was seen a few times. The chain joins TRBV11-2 to TRBJ2-3; D is unresolved. Germline CDR1 is SGHAT and CDR2 is FQNNGV. There are 14 residues in the CDR3. Trimming removed 4 bases at V and 4 bases at J, with 12 bases between. The CDR3 nucleotides are TGTGCCAGCAGCTCAAACTTGAACGCAGATACGCAGTATTTT. Protein sequence: CASSSNLNADTQYF.

This clonotype was seen at least ten times. V is TRBV28 and J is TRBJ1-1; 9 nucleotides align to TRBD1. This CDR3 has 14 residues. Trimming at V came to 5 bases and at J to 4 bases, leaving 5 bases not matched to a gene. The germline CDR1 and CDR2 sequences are MDHEN and SYDVKM. The CDR3 loop is CASSTTTGGTEAFF. Here the CDR3 DNA reads TGTGCCAGCAGTACTACGACAGGGGGCACTGAAGCTTTCTTT.

V is TRBV7-2 and J is TRBJ2-5, with D possibly matching TRBD2 (6 bases). Trimming shortened V by 3 bases and J by 5 bases, and 16 bases separated the two germline ends. Per germline, CDR1 SGHTA and CDR2 FQGNSA. CDR3 length equals 15 residues. The DNA for the CDR3 is TGTGCCAGCAGCTTCCCGGGCGGGGCTTGGGAGACCCAGTACTTC. Its translation: CASSFPGGAWETQYF.

V usage is TRBV7-9 and J usage is TRBJ2-5; 7 bases agree with TRBD1. The CDR3 runs to 13 residues. V was clipped by 5 bases and J by 5 bases; unmatched bases: 5. Looked up from germline, CDR1 is SEHNR and CDR2 is FQNEAQ (reference sequence). The CDR3 loop is CASSLTGFETQYF. The CDR3 bases are TGTGCCAGCAGCCTGACAGGGTTTGAGACCCAGTACTTC.